Listed below are T cell receptor beta chains from one sample, sequenced in a study of shared clonotypes between healthy human individuals. Assay: immunoSEQ multiplex PCR; the TCRdb copy retains only in-frame clones and omits some. The sample lists about a million clones, 77% occurring once. Sequenced material: memory CD4+ T cells from PBMCs. The receptors were sampled from a man between 18 and 29 years old in good health. Some clones in this sample may be carry-over from other donors' samples. The CDR3 runs from the conserved cysteine through the conserved F or W. The order of the fields is clone size, V gene, J gene, D gene, CDR3 protein, CDR3 DNA. A D gene is named only where the DNA matches it firmly. Clone size, where shown, is once, few, many, or a class for clones that have expanded.

clone size: .
V gene: TRBV6-1
J gene: TRBJ2-3
D gene: .
CDR3 protein: CASSEAGRHYSTDTQYF
CDR3 DNA: TGTGCCAGCAGTGAAGCGGGAAGGCATTATAGCACAGATACGCAGTATTTT

clone size: .
V gene: TRBV6-1
J gene: TRBJ1-5
D gene: .
CDR3 protein: CASTPGFPHQPQHF
CDR3 DNA: TGTGCCAGCACCCCCGGGTTCCCCCACCAGCCCCAGCATTTT

clone size: .
V gene: TRBV29-1
J gene: TRBJ2-2
D gene: .
CDR3 protein: CSVEGALGRELFF
CDR3 DNA: TGCAGCGTTGAAGGGGCTTTAGGCCGGGAGCTGTTTTTT

clone size: .
V gene: TRBV11-3
J gene: TRBJ2-2
D gene: TRBD2
CDR3 protein: CASSFGGLADLNTGELFF
CDR3 DNA: TGTGCCAGCAGCTTTGGGGGACTAGCGGACCTGAACACCGGGGAGCTGTTTTTT

clone size: .
V gene: TRBV2
J gene: TRBJ1-3
D gene: .
CDR3 protein: CASSEGSTIYF
CDR3 DNA: TGTGCCAGCAGTGAGGGATCTACCATATATTTT

clone size: few
V gene: TRBV5-8
J gene: TRBJ1-2
D gene: .
CDR3 protein: CASSFEGPRGYTF
CDR3 DNA: TGTGCCAGCAGCTTCGAGGGTCCTAGGGGCTACACCTTC

clone size: .
V gene: TRBV5-4
J gene: TRBJ2-6
D gene: .
CDR3 protein: CASSLAKEGANVLTF
CDR3 DNA: TGTGCCAGCAGCTTGGCCAAGGAGGGGGCCAACGTCCTGACTTTC

clone size: .
V gene: TRBV6-5
J gene: TRBJ1-1
D gene: .
CDR3 protein: CASSRAWYTEAFF
CDR3 DNA: TGTGCCAGCTCAAGGGCGTGGTACACTGAAGCTTTCTTT

clone size: .
V gene: TRBV10-3
J gene: TRBJ1-2
D gene: .
CDR3 protein: CAISESRAQWGYTF
CDR3 DNA: TGTGCCATCAGTGAGTCGCGGGCTCAATGGGGCTACACCTTC

clone size: .
V gene: TRBV7-2
J gene: TRBJ2-2
D gene: TRBD2
CDR3 protein: CASSFSGRASGELFF
CDR3 DNA: TGTGCCAGCAGCTTCAGCGGGAGGGCCTCCGGGGAGCTGTTTTTT

clone size: many
V gene: TRBV2
J gene: TRBJ1-1
D gene: .
CDR3 protein: CASSSKLVNTEAFF
CDR3 DNA: TGTGCCAGCAGCTCGAAACTGGTGAACACTGAAGCTTTCTTT

clone size: once
V gene: TRBV13
J gene: TRBJ2-1
D gene: .
CDR3 protein: CASSGRAAADEQFF
CDR3 DNA: TGTGCCAGCAGCGGGCGGGCCGCCGCCGATGAGCAGTTCTTC

clone size: .
V gene: TRBV27
J gene: TRBJ1-4
D gene: .
CDR3 protein: CASSWDAGEKLFF
CDR3 DNA: TGTGCCAGCAGCTGGGACGCTGGTGAAAAACTGTTTTTT

clone size: .
V gene: TRBV30
J gene: TRBJ1-3
D gene: .
CDR3 protein: CAWSGEATSGNTIYF
CDR3 DNA: TGTGCCTGGAGTGGGGAAGCGACCTCTGGAAACACCATATATTTT

clone size: few
V gene: TRBV10-3
J gene: TRBJ1-1
D gene: .
CDR3 protein: CAIMGNTEAFF
CDR3 DNA: TGTGCCATCATGGGGAACACTGAAGCTTTCTTT

clone size: few
V gene: TRBV6-6
J gene: TRBJ2-7
D gene: .
CDR3 protein: CASSQGPYEQYF
CDR3 DNA: TGTGCCAGCAGTCAAGGACCCTACGAGCAGTACTTC

clone size: .
V gene: TRBV30
J gene: TRBJ1-1
D gene: .
CDR3 protein: CASSFGLNTEAFF
CDR3 DNA: TGTGCCAGCAGCTTTGGGCTGAACACTGAAGCTTTCTTT

clone size: few
V gene: TRBV5-1
J gene: TRBJ1-1
D gene: .
CDR3 protein: CASSSDSSLPEAFF
CDR3 DNA: TGCGCCAGCAGCTCGGACAGTTCCCTGCCTGAAGCTTTCTTT

clone size: .
V gene: TRBV5-1
J gene: TRBJ2-1
D gene: .
CDR3 protein: CASSLAPSGGGLYNEQFF
CDR3 DNA: TGCGCCAGCAGCTTGGCGCCTAGCGGAGGGGGACTGTACAATGAGCAGTTCTTC

clone size: once
V gene: TRBV5-4
J gene: TRBJ2-3
D gene: .
CDR3 protein: CASSPLTSTDTQYF
CDR3 DNA: TGTGCCAGCAGCCCTTTGACTAGCACAGATACGCAGTATTTT

clone size: .
V gene: TRBV5-1
J gene: TRBJ2-5
D gene: TRBD2
CDR3 protein: CASSRRTSGEEETQYF
CDR3 DNA: TGCGCCAGCAGCCGGCGGACTAGCGGAGAGGAAGAGACCCAGTACTTC

clone size: .
V gene: TRBV15
J gene: TRBJ1-4
D gene: TRBD1
CDR3 protein: CATSRPGQLFEKLFF
CDR3 DNA: TGTGCCACCAGCAGGCCGGGACAGCTTTTTGAAAAACTGTTTTTT